This record concerns one T cell receptor (beta chain) sequence. The data were obtained in a study of T cell responses to AZD1222 COVID-19 vaccine. There are 14 residues in the CDR3. Germline CDR1 is LGHDT and CDR2 is YNNKEL (reference sequence). V was clipped by 0 bases and J by 4 bases, with 9 bases between them. Some clones are missing from TCRdb's copy, which holds only in-frame ones; the method was immunoSEQ multiplex PCR. The sample lists 200,000 to 250,000 clones; around 94% were seen once. The sequence derives from an adult who received the MenACWY meningococcal vaccine as a control. This specimen consisted of peripheral blood, obtained 28 days after the second dose of the MenACWY control vaccine. The chain has TRBV3-1 (or the pseudogene TRBV3-2) and TRBJ1-1, with D possibly TRBD1 on 6 matching bases. The CDR3 DNA reads TGTGCCAGCAGCCAAGATGGCAGGGGCACTGAAGCTTTCTTT. Residues: CASSQDGRGTEAFF.